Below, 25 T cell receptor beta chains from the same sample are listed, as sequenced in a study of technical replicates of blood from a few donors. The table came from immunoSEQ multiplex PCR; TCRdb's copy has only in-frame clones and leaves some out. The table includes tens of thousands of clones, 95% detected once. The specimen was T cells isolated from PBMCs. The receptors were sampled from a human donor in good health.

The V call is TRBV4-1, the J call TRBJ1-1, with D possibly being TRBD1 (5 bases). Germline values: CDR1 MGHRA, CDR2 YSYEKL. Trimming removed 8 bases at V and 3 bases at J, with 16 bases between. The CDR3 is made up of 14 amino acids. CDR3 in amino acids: CASREWGRDTEAFF. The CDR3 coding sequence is TGCGCCAGCCGAGAATGGGGCAGGGACACTGAAGCTTTCTTT.

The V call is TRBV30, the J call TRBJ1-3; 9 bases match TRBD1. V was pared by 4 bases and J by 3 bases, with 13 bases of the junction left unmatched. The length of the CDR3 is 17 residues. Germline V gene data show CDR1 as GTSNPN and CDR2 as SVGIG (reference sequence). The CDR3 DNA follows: TGTGCCTGGACGAAATTCCGGGACAGGGCCGTTGGAAACACCATATATTTT. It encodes CAWTKFRDRAVGNTIYF.

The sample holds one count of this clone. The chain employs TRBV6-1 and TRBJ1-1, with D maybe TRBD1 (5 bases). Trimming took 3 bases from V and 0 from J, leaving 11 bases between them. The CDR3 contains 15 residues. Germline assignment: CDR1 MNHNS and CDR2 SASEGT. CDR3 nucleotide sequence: TGTGCCAGCAGTGATCAGACAGAAATGAACACTGAAGCTTTCTTT. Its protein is CASSDQTEMNTEAFF.

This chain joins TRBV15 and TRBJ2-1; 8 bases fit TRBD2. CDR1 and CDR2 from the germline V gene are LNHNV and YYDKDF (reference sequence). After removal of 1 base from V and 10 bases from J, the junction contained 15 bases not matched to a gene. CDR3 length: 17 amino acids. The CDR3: CATSRGNSGGGAGEQFF. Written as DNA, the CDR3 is TGTGCCACCAGCAGAGGAAACAGCGGGGGAGGGGCGGGCGAGCAGTTCTTC.

This CDR3 is CASSAQLAGSTDTQYF. CDR3 nucleotide sequence: TGTGCCAGCAGTGCCCAACTAGCGGGGTCCACAGATACGCAGTATTTT. The V call is TRBV6-1, the J call TRBJ2-3, with 10 bases identical to TRBD2. CDR1 is MNHNS, CDR2 SASEGT, per germline. With 4 bases clipped from V and 2 bases from J, the junction kept 6 bases outside the gene matches. The CDR3 has 16 amino acids.

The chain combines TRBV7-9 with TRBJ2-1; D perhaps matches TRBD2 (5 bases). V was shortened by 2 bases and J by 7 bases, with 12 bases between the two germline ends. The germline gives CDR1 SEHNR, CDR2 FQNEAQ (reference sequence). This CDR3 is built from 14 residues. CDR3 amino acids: CASSLWETQNEQFF. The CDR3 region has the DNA TGTGCCAGCAGCTTATGGGAGACCCAAAATGAGCAGTTCTTC.

CDR3 nucleotides: TGCAGTGCTTACACAGATACGCAGTATTTT. Its protein is CSAYTDTQYF. J is TRBJ2-3 and V is TRBV20-1; D unresolved. In germline, CDR1 is DFQATT, CDR2 SNEGSKA (reference sequence). This CDR3 is 10 amino acids long. V lost 5 bases to trimming and J lost 2 bases, with 2 bases between them.

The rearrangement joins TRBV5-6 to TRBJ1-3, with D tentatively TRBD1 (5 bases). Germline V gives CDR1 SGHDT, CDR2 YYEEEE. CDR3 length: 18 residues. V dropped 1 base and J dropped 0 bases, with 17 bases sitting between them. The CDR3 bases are TGTGCCAGCAGCTTGTTTGGGGGGGGTCCAAGCTCTGGAAACACCATATATTTT. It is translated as CASSLFGGGPSSGNTIYF.

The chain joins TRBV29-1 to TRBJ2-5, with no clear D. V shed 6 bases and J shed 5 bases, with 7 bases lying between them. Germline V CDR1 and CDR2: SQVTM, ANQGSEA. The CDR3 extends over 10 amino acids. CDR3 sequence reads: CSVAWETQYF. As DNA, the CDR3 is TGCAGCGTGGCCTGGGAGACCCAGTACTTC. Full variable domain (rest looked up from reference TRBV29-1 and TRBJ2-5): SAVISQKPSRDICQRGTSLTIQCQVDSQVTMMFWYRQQPGQSLTLIATANQGSEATYESGFVIDKFPISRPNLTFSTLTVSNMSPEDSSIYLCSVAWETQYFGPGTRLLVL.

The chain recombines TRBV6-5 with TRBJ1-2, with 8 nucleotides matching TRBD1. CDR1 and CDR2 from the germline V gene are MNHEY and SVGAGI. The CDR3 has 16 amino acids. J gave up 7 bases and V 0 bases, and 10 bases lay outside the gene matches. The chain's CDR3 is CASSYSSATGDSGYTF. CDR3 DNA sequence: TGTGCCAGCAGTTACTCGAGCGCGACAGGGGACAGTGGCTACACCTTC.

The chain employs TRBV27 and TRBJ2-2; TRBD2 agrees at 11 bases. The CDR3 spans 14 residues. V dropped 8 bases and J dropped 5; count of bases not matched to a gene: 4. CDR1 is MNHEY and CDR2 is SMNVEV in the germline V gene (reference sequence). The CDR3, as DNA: TGTGCCAGCGGCGGACTAGCGGGTACCGGGGAGCTGTTTTTT. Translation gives CASGGLAGTGELFF.

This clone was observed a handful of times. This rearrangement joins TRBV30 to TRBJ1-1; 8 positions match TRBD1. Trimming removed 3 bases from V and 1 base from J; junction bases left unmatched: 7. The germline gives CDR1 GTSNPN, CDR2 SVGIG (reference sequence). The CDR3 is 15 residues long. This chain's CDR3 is CAWRREDRGNTEAFF. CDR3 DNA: TGTGCCTGGAGGAGAGAAGACAGGGGGAACACTGAAGCTTTCTTT.

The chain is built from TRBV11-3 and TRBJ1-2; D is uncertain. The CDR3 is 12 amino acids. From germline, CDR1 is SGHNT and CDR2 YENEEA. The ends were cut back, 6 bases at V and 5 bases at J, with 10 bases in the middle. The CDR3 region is CASSSSPYGYTF. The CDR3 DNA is TGTGCCAGCAGTTCTTCTCCTTATGGCTACACCTTC.

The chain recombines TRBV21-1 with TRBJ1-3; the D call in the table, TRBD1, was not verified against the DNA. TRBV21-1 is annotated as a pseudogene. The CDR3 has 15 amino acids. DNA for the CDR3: TGTGCCAGCAGACCTGGGGGCATCTCTGGAAACACCATATATTTT. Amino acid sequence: CASRPGGISGNTIYF.

CDR3 residues: CASSQDSEALANYGYTF. As DNA, the CDR3 is TGCGCCAGCAGCCAAGATAGCGAGGCGCTAGCTAACTATGGCTACACCTTC. The chain combines TRBV4-1 with TRBJ1-2; no clear D. V was shortened by 0 bases and J by 0 bases, with 14 bases between the two germline ends. CDR3 length: 17 residues. Germline assignment: CDR1 MGHRA and CDR2 YSYEKL.

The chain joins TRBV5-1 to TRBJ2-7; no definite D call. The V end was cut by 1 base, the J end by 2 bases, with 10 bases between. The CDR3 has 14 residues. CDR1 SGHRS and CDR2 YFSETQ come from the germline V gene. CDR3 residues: CASSLSSTPYEQYF. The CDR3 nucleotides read TGCGCCAGCAGCTTGTCAAGTACTCCCTACGAGCAGTACTTC.

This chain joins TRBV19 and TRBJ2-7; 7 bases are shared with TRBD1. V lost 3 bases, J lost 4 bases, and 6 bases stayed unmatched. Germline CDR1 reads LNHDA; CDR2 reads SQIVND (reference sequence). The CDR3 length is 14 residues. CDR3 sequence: CASSMGQGVYEQYF. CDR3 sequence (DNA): TGTGCCAGTAGTATGGGGCAGGGGGTATACGAGCAGTACTTC.

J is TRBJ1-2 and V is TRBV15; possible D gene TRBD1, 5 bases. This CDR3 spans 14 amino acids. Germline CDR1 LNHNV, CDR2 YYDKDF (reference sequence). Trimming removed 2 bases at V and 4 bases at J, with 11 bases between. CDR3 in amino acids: CATSRYGQVYGYTF. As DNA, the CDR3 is TGTGCCACCAGCAGATATGGACAAGTCTATGGCTACACCTTC.

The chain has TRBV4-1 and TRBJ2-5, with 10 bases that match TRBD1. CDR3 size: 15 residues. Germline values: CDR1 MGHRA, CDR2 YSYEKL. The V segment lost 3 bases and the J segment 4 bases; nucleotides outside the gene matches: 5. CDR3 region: CASSHPGTGVETQYF. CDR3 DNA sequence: TGCGCCAGCAGCCATCCCGGGACAGGGGTAGAGACCCAGTACTTC.

CDR3 protein: CASSPTSGNTIYF. CDR3 sequence (DNA): TGTGCCAGCTCACCGACAAGTGGAAACACCATATATTTT. The chain joins TRBV18 to TRBJ1-3; D ambiguous. Trimming stripped 3 bases from V and 3 bases from J, with 6 bases between. The germline V gene encodes CDR1 KGHSH and CDR2 LQKENI. The CDR3 contains 13 residues.

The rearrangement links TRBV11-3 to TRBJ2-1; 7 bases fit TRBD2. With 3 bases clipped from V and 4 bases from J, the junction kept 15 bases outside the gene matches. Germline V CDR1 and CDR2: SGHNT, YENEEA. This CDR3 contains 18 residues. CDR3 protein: CASSFPSGEFLNYNEQFF. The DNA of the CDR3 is TGTGCCAGCAGCTTCCCCAGCGGGGAGTTCCTAAATTACAATGAGCAGTTCTTC.

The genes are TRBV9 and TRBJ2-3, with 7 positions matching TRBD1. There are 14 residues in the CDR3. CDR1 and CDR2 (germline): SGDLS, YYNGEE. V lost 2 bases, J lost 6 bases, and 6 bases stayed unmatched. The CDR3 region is CASSVEGAADTQYF. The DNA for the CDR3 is TGTGCCAGCAGCGTTGAGGGGGCAGCGGATACGCAGTATTTT.

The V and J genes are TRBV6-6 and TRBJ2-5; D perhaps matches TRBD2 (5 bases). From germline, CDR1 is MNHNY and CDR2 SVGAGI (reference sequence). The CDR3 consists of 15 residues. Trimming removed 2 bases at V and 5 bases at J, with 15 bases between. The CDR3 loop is CASSYHSAGQETQYF. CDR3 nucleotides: TGTGCCAGCAGTTACCACTCCGCGGGTCAGGAGACCCAGTACTTC.

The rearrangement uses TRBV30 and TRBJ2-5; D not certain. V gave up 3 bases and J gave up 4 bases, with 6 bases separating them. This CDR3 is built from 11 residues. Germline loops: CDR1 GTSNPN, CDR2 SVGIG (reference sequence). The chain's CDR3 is CAWRFGETQYF. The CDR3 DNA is TGTGCCTGGAGATTCGGAGAGACCCAGTACTTC. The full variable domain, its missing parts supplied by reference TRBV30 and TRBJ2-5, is SQTIHQWPATLVQPVGSPLSLECTVEGTSNPNLYWYRQAAGRGLQLLFYSVGIGQISSEVPQNLSASRPQDRQFILSSKKLLLSDSGFYLCAWRFGETQYFGPGTRLLVL.

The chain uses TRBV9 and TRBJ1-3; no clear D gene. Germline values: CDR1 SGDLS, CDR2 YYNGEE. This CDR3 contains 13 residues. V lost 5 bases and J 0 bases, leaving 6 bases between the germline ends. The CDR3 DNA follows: TGTGCCAGCAGAGGAGCCTCTGGAAACACCATATATTTT. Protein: CASRGASGNTIYF.